The sequence of this T cell receptor beta chain was determined in a study of technical replicates of blood from several donors. The CDR3 spans 16 residues. Repertoires were generated with immunoSEQ multiplex PCR, while TCRdb's copy carries only in-frame clones and drops some. The sample has 68,000 or so clones, roughly nine tenths seen once. The sequenced sample consisted of PBMCs. This clonotype was obtained from a human donor in good health. Some clones in this sample may be carry-over from other donors' samples. This rearrangement joins TRBV21-1 to TRBJ2-5; the D segment call TRBD2 is taken from the table without a DNA check. TRBV21-1 is noted as a pseudogene. CDR3 in amino acids: CASSKILGDPQETQYF. CDR3 nucleotides: TGTGCCAGCAGCAAAATCCTCGGGGATCCCCAAGAGACCCAGTACTTC.